This T cell receptor beta chain derives from a study of regulatory T cells in long-lasting Graves disease. The study, taken as a whole, reports: Preferential use of TRBV28, TRBJ1-2 and TRBJ2-5 was seen in persistent disease.

This CDR3 region has 13 residues. The germline V gene encodes CDR1 SQVTM and CDR2 ANQGSEA. The V and J ends lost 3 bases and 4 bases respectively, with 12 bases between them. Time point of the sample: newly diagnosed GD, antithyroid drugs for less than 3 months. PBMC-derived RNA was used for the TCR library. Through Arm-PCR of CDR3 regions and iRepertoire HTBI primers, TCR beta libraries were built. MiXCR was run by TCRdb on the multiplex PCR reads, yielding one entry per CDR3 protein. Here the sample spans roughly 360,000 distinct CDR3 sequences, 12% being singletons. In this sample, this clonotype turned up many times. What it binds is unknown. The same specimen was also included in a second study, on T cells in Graves' hyperthyroidism and ophthalmopathy.

This chain connects TRBV29-1 to TRBJ1-1, with D perhaps matching TRBD1 (5 bases). Sequences were derived from peripheral blood mononuclear cells (PBMCs), sampled at new diagnosis, from a patient treated with antithyroid drugs. The clonotype was recovered from a woman aged 18-29 years with Graves disease. CDR3 nucleotides: TGCAGCGTTGAGGCTCGGGGGGGCACTGAAGCTTTCTTT. It codes for CSVEARGGTEAFF.